The TCR beta chain described here comes from a study of shared clonotypes between healthy human individuals. About the study: CD4 naive cells filled three plates per donor, CD4 memory three, CD8 naive two and CD8 memory one. General study points: Clonotype sharing levels among donors were expected to vary with sequencing depth. Generation probabilities of non-shared clonotypes were lower (relative to those shared by all four donors).

Assay: immunoSEQ multiplex PCR; the TCRdb copy retains only in-frame clones and omits some. The data show fewer than 1.4 million clones, around 78% seen once. Worth noting for this clone: Antigen unknown.

The CDR3 loop spans 16 amino acids. The V gene's germline CDR1 is LNHDA and CDR2 SQIVND (reference sequence). V lost 6 bases, J lost 4 bases, and 10 bases stayed unmatched. The sequence was collected from a young man in good health. Some clones in this sample may be carry-over from other donors' samples. Sequenced material: memory CD4+ T cells from PBMCs. Noted subset: CD45RA-negative fraction. The gene calls are TRBV19 and TRBJ2-1, with 9 positions matching TRBD2. CDR3 in DNA: TGTGCCAGTAGCCCGATTCCTCTAGCGGGGTACAATGAGCAGTTCTTC. As protein: CASSPIPLAGYNEQFF.